This note documents a single T cell receptor (beta chain) sequence. The RNA, about 0.5 to 1 ug, was put through reverse transcription using random hexamers. It was immunoSEQ multiplex PCR that amplified TCR beta CDR3 across 54 Vbeta and 13 Jbeta. TCRdb passed the immunoSEQ multiplex PCR reads through MiXCR, listing each CDR3 protein once. Of 250,000 to 300,000 distinct CDR3 sequences listed, roughly 85% are singletons. Sequencing targeted TCR beta in blood CD8+ and CD4+ T cells. Relapsing-remitting disease, either stable or active, was present in the treatment-naive patients who were the multiple sclerosis controls. Negative isolation yielded CD4+ and CD8+ T cells, and FACS enriched TEMRA cells. The data originate from a study of CD8 T cells in Susac syndrome. This sequence was found in a human donor with multiple sclerosis. Sequencing was done on a sample of CD8+ T cells from PBMCs.

The CDR3 DNA reads TGCGCCAGCAGCCAAGATACGGACGGTAATCAGCCCCAGCATTTT. Translation: CASSQDTDGNQPQHF. The chain links TRBV4-3 to TRBJ1-5; no clear D. V was clipped by 0 bases and J by 4 bases, with 10 bases between them. The CDR3 has 15 residues. Germline values: CDR1 LGHNA, CDR2 YSLEER.